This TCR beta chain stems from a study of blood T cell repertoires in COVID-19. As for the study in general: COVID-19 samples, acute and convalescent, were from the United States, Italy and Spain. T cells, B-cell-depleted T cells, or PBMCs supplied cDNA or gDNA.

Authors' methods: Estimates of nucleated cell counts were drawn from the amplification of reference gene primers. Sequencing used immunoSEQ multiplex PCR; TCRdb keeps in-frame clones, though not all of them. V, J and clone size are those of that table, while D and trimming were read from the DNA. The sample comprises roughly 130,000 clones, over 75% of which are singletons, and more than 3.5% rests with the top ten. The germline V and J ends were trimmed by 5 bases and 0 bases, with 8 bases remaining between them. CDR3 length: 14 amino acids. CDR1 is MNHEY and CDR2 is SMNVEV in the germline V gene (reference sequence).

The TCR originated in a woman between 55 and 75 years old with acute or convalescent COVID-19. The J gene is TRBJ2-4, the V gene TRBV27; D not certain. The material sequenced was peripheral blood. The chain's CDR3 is CASSLQLAKNIQYF. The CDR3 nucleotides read TGTGCCAGCAGTCTCCAACTAGCCAAAAACATTCAGTACTTC.